The following is a TCR beta chain sequence with its context. The data originate from a study of blood T cell repertoires in COVID-19. Method: immunoSEQ multiplex PCR; TCRdb's copy keeps in-frame clones and lacks some. The data hold about 190,000 clones, with less than 80% observed a single time. The CDR3 totals 18 residues. Germline lookup yields CDR1 MGHRA and CDR2 YSYEKL. Losses at the gene ends were 0 bases for V and 7 bases for J; bases not matched to a gene: 10. The gene calls are TRBV4-1 and TRBJ2-1; 12 bases are a match to TRBD2. The sample taken for sequencing was peripheral blood. The source is a woman aged 50 to 65 with acute or convalescent COVID-19. DNA of the CDR3: TGCGCCAGCAGCCAAGAATTTACCGGGACTAGCGGGTTAAATGAGCAGTTCTTC. This translates into CASSQEFTGTSGLNEQFF.